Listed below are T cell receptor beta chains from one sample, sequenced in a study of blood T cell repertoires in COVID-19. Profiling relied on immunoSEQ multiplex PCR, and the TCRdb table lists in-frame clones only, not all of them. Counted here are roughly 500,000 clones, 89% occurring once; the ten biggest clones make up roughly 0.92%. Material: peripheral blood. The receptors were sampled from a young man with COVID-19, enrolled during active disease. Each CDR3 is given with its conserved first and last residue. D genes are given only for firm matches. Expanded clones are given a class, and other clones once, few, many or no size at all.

cdr3_nt: TGTGCCAGCAGTTTAAGGCTGTTGGCGGGAATAACCTACGAGCAGTACTTC
cdr3_aa: CASSLRLLAGITYEQYF
j_call: TRBJ2-7
v_call: TRBV27
clone_size: NA
d_call: NA

cdr3_nt: TGCGCCAGCAAGCTGATCTTGCCCCAGCATTTT
cdr3_aa: CASKLILPQHF
j_call: TRBJ1-5
v_call: TRBV10-1
clone_size: many
d_call: NA

cdr3_nt: TGTGCCAGCAGCCAAATGGTGGAGTCCTACGAGCAGTACTTC
cdr3_aa: CASSQMVESYEQYF
j_call: TRBJ2-7
v_call: TRBV6-5
clone_size: few
d_call: NA

cdr3_nt: TGTGCCAGTAGTATAGATTTCCAGGGGGCCTACGAGCAGTACTTC
cdr3_aa: CASSIDFQGAYEQYF
j_call: TRBJ2-7
v_call: TRBV19
clone_size: few
d_call: TRBD1

cdr3_nt: TGTGCCAGCAGCCCCAAATCAGGCACTGAAGCTTTCTTT
cdr3_aa: CASSPKSGTEAFF
j_call: TRBJ1-1
v_call: TRBV3-1/TRBV3-2
clone_size: NA
d_call: NA

cdr3_nt: TGTGCCAGTAGTATAGGACAGGGGGCACGTACGCAGTATTTT
cdr3_aa: CASSIGQGARTQYF
j_call: TRBJ2-3
v_call: TRBV19
clone_size: NA
d_call: TRBD1

cdr3_nt: TGCGCCAGCAGTCAATGGACAGGGGGTACTGAAGCTTTCTTT
cdr3_aa: CASSQWTGGTEAFF
j_call: TRBJ1-1
v_call: TRBV23-1
clone_size: once
d_call: TRBD1

cdr3_nt: TGTGCCAGCAGCGGAGAATCGGAGTTCTTC
cdr3_aa: CASSGESEFF
j_call: TRBJ2-1
v_call: TRBV7-9
clone_size: NA
d_call: NA

cdr3_nt: TGTGCCAGCAGCTTAGATCATTTCGAGCAGTACTTC
cdr3_aa: CASSLDHFEQYF
j_call: TRBJ2-7
v_call: TRBV7-9
clone_size: NA
d_call: NA

cdr3_nt: TGTGCCAGCAGCAATAGGGGGGGGAACGAAAAACTGTTTTTT
cdr3_aa: CASSNRGGNEKLFF
j_call: TRBJ1-4
v_call: TRBV21-1
clone_size: NA
d_call: NA

cdr3_nt: TGTGCCAGCAGCGACGCCCGGGGACTAGCTAGCGAGCAGTACTTC
cdr3_aa: CASSDARGLASEQYF
j_call: TRBJ2-7
v_call: TRBV9
clone_size: NA
d_call: TRBD2

cdr3_nt: TGTGCCAGCAGTGAGGGACAGGGGGCGCCGAACACCGGGGAGCTGTTTTTT
cdr3_aa: CASSEGQGAPNTGELFF
j_call: TRBJ2-2
v_call: TRBV27
clone_size: NA
d_call: TRBD1

cdr3_nt: TGTGCCAGCAGCCAAGGTCGAGGGGGGGGCACTGAAGCTTTCTTT
cdr3_aa: CASSQGRGGGTEAFF
j_call: TRBJ1-1
v_call: TRBV3-1/TRBV3-2
clone_size: NA
d_call: NA

cdr3_nt: TGTGCCAGCAGTTACTTCGAGGGGGGGGAGAGTGAGCAGTTCTTC
cdr3_aa: CASSYFEGGESEQFF
j_call: TRBJ2-1
v_call: TRBV6-5
clone_size: NA
d_call: NA

cdr3_nt: TGTGCCAGCAGCGTAAACTCTCAAAACTGGGAGCTGTTTTTT
cdr3_aa: CASSVNSQNWELFF
j_call: TRBJ2-2
v_call: TRBV9
clone_size: once
d_call: NA

cdr3_nt: TGTGCCAGCAGCGTACGTAGCACAGATACGCAGTATTTT
cdr3_aa: CASSVRSTDTQYF
j_call: TRBJ2-3
v_call: TRBV9
clone_size: NA
d_call: NA

cdr3_nt: TGTGCCAGCAGCTCCCCTCTATTCAGGGGGGAAATAACTGAAGCTTTCTTT
cdr3_aa: CASSSPLFRGEITEAFF
j_call: TRBJ1-1
v_call: TRBV5-4
clone_size: NA
d_call: TRBD1

cdr3_nt: TGTGCCAGCAGCTTAGTTAAAGGGGGAATCTTTGGCTACACCTTC
cdr3_aa: CASSLVKGGIFGYTF
j_call: TRBJ1-2
v_call: TRBV7-2
clone_size: NA
d_call: NA

cdr3_nt: TGTGCCAGCAGTTTTGGTGGGGGGGCCCCAGAGACCCAGTACTTC
cdr3_aa: CASSFGGGAPETQYF
j_call: TRBJ2-5
v_call: TRBV27
clone_size: NA
d_call: NA

cdr3_nt: TGTGCCAGCAGCTTGGGACCTACACAGGGGGCAACTAGCTATGGCTACACCTTC
cdr3_aa: CASSLGPTQGATSYGYTF
j_call: TRBJ1-2
v_call: TRBV5-4
clone_size: NA
d_call: TRBD1

cdr3_nt: TGTGCCAGTAGTAAAGGGGCAGGGTCCTACGAGCAGTACTTC
cdr3_aa: CASSKGAGSYEQYF
j_call: TRBJ2-7
v_call: TRBV19
clone_size: NA
d_call: NA

cdr3_nt: TGCAGCGTTGAAATGCGACTAGCGGGAGTCAATGAGCAGTTCTTC
cdr3_aa: CSVEMRLAGVNEQFF
j_call: TRBJ2-1
v_call: TRBV29-1
clone_size: NA
d_call: TRBD2

cdr3_nt: TGTGCAAGTCGCAGGACTGCATACGAGCAGTACTTC
cdr3_aa: CASRRTAYEQYF
j_call: TRBJ2-7
v_call: TRBV12-2
clone_size: NA
d_call: NA

cdr3_nt: TGCAGCGTCCGCCAAGGAGCGGGAGTCGACACCGGGGAGCTGTTTTTT
cdr3_aa: CSVRQGAGVDTGELFF
j_call: TRBJ2-2
v_call: TRBV29-1
clone_size: NA
d_call: TRBD2